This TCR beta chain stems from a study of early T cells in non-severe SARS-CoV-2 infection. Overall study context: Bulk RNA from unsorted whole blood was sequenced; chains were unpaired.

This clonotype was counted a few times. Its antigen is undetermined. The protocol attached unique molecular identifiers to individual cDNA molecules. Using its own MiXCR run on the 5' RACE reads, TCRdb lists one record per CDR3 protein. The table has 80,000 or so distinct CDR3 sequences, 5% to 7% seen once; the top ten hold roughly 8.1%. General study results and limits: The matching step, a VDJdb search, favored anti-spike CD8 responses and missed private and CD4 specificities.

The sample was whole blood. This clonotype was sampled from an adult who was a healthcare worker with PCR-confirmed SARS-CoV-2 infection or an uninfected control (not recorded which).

The CDR3 loop is CSGYSRTNTEAFF. CDR3 coding DNA: TGCAGTGGGTATTCACGTACGAACACTGAAGCTTTCTTT. The chain has TRBV20-1 and TRBJ1-1; no reliable D call. The CDR3 contains 13 residues. Between the trimmed V and J ends, which lost 7 bases and 1 base, there was a span of 13 bases. Germline V CDR1 and CDR2: DFQATT, SNEGSKA (reference sequence).